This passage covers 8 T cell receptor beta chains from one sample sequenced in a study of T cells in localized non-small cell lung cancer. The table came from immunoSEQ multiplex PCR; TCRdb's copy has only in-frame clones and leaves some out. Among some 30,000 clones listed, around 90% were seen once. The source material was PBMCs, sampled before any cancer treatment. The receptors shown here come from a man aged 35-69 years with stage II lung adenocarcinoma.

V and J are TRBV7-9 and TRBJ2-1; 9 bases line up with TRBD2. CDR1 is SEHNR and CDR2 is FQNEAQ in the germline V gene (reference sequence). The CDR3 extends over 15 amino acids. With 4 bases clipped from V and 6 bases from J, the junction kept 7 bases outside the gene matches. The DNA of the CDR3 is TGTGCCAGCAGCTCCGCGGGGGGGCGGTTCAATGAGCAGTTCTTC. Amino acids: CASSSAGGRFNEQFF.

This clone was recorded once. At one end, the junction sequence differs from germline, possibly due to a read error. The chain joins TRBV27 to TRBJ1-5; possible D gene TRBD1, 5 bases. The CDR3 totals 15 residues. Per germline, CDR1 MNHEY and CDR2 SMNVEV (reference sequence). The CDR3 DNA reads TGTGCCAGCAGGGCCGGGACGGCTAGCTATCAGCCCCAGCATTTT. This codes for CASRAGTASYQPQHF.

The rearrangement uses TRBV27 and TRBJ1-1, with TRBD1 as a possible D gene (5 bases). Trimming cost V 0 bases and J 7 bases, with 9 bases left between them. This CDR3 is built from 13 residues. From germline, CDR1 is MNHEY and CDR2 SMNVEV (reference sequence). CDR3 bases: TGTGCCAGCAGTTTATCTGTGGGGGGTGAAGCTTTCTTT. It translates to CASSLSVGGEAFF.

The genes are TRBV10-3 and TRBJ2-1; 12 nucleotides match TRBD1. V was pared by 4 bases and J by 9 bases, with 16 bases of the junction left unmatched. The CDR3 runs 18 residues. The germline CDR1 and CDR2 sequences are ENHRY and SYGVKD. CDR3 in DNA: TGTGCCATCAGTGTCGGTGGGACAGGGGGCGGAATCTTTTTTGAGCAGTTCTTC. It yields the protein CAISVGGTGGGIFFEQFF.

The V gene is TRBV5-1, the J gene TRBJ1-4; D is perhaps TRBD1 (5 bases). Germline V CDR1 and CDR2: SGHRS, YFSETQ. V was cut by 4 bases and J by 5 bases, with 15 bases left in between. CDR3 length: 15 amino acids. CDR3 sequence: CASSPAGGRNEKLFF. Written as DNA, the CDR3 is TGCGCCAGCAGCCCGGCTGGGGGGAGAAATGAAAAACTGTTTTTT. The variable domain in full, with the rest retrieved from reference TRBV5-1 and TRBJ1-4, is KAGVTQTPRYLIKTRGQQVTLSCSPISGHRSVSWYQQTPGQGLQFLFEYFSETQRNKGNFPGRFSGRQFSNSRSEMNVSTLELGDSALYLCASSPAGGRNEKLFFGSGTQLSVL.

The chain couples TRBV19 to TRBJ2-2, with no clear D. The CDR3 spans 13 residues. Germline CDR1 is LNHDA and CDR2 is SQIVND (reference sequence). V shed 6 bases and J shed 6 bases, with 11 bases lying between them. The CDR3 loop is CASRIKLAGELFF. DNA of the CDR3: TGTGCCAGTAGGATTAAGTTGGCCGGGGAGCTGTTTTTT.

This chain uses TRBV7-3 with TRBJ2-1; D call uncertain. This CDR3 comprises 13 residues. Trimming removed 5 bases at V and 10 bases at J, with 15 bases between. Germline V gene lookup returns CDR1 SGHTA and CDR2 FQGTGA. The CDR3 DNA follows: TGTGCCAGCAGCCAGAGTAGAGATTTAGAGCAGTTCTTC. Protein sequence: CASSQSRDLEQFF.

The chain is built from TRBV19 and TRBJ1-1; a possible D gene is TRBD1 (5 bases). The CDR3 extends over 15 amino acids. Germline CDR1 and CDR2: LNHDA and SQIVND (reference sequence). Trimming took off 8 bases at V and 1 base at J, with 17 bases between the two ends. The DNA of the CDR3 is TGTGCCAGTGTATGGGGGACTGCCTGGAACACTGAAGCTTTCTTT. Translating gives CASVWGTAWNTEAFF. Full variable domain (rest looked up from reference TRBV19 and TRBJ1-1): DGGITQSPKYLFRKEGQNVTLSCEQNLNHDAMYWYRQDPGQGLRLIYYSQIVNDFQKGDIAEGYSVSREKKESFPLTVTSAQKNPTAFYLCASVWGTAWNTEAFFGQGTRLTVV.